A selection of T cell receptor beta chains follows, all from one sample in a study of siplizumab effects on memory and regulatory T cells. TCRdb's copy holds only in-frame clones and misses some; the assay was immunoSEQ multiplex PCR. In the table there are 85,000 to 130,000 clones, more than 85% of which are singletons. Sequenced material: CD4+ T cells sorted from blood. Every receptor here comes from a human donor in good health. Some clones in this sample may be carry-over from other donors' samples. CDR3s include the opening cysteine and the closing phenylalanine or tryptophan. D genes are given only for firm matches. Only some rows state a clone size, as once, few, many or a class for expanded clones.

d_gene | abundance | j_gene | v_gene | CDR3nt | CDR3aa
TRBD1 | NA | TRBJ1-1 | TRBV5-1 | TGCGCCAGCAGCGGAGAACAGGGGGGCACTGAAGCTTTCTTT | CASSGEQGGTEAFF
TRBD2 | NA | TRBJ2-1 | TRBV18 | TGTGCCAGCTCACCACCGGGAGGGAGGATCGATGAGCAGTTCTTC | CASSPPGGRIDEQFF
NA | once | TRBJ1-3 | TRBV4-1 | TGCGCCAGCAGCCCGACAGTCTCTGGAAACACCATATATTTT | CASSPTVSGNTIYF
NA | NA | TRBJ2-4 | TRBV28 | TGTGCCAGCAGTCCGTGGACTCAACTAAACATTCAGTACTTC | CASSPWTQLNIQYF
NA | few | TRBJ1-1 | TRBV6-1 | TGTGCCAGCAGAGCTTGGACACCGATGAACACTGAAGCTTTCTTT | CASRAWTPMNTEAFF
NA | NA | TRBJ2-7 | TRBV7-9 | TGTGCCAGCAGCTTAAGTCGCTCCGAGCAGTACTTC | CASSLSRSEQYF
TRBD1 | NA | TRBJ2-1 | TRBV23-1 | TGCGCCAGCAGTCAATCGTGTGGGGACAGGGGTGTTTATGAGCAGTTCTTC | CASSQSCGDRGVYEQFF
NA | NA | TRBJ1-2 | TRBV5-1 | TGCGCCAGCAGCCCCGCGACAGCAAACTATGGCTACACCTTC | CASSPATANYGYTF
TRBD1 | NA | TRBJ1-5 | TRBV29-1 | TGCAGCGTCCGGACAGGGAGGGGTCAGCCCCAGCATTTT | CSVRTGRGQPQHF
NA | NA | TRBJ2-1 | TRBV6-5 | TGTGCCAGCAGTTACAGCCAAGGACGCGGCAATGAGCAGTTCTTC | CASSYSQGRGNEQFF
NA | NA | TRBJ2-5 | TRBV5-1 | TGCGCCAGCAGAGAGGGCCCGACCCAAGAGACCCAGTACTTC | CASREGPTQETQYF
NA | NA | TRBJ2-7 | TRBV6-5 | TGTGCCAGCAGTTACTCGGTACAGGTCGCCTACGAGCAGTACTTC | CASSYSVQVAYEQYF
TRBD2 | NA | TRBJ2-5 | TRBV7-9 | TGTGCCAGCAGCACGCCTAGCGGGAAGTTGGCAGAGACCCAGTACTTC | CASSTPSGKLAETQYF
NA | NA | TRBJ1-3 | TRBV9 | TGTGCCAGCAGCGTAAACAGCGTCTCCATATATTTT | CASSVNSVSIYF
NA | NA | TRBJ1-1 | TRBV7-2 | TGTGCCAGCAATTATAATCTGGGGAACACTGAAGCTTTCTTT | CASNYNLGNTEAFF
NA | NA | TRBJ2-5 | TRBV5-4 | TGTGCCAGCAGCGAACGGGAGAGCCGAGAGACCCAGTACTTC | CASSERESRETQYF
TRBD1 | NA | TRBJ1-2 | TRBV19 | TGTGCCAGTAGTACCAAGACGACAGGGGTTGGCTACACCTTC | CASSTKTTGVGYTF
TRBD1 | NA | TRBJ2-2 | TRBV14 | TGTGCCAGCTTCGGACAGGGGACCGGGGAGCTGTTTTTT | CASFGQGTGELFF
TRBD1 | NA | TRBJ2-1 | TRBV20-1 | TGCAGTGCAGCCGGGACAGGGCACAAGTTCTTC | CSAAGTGHKFF
TRBD2 | once | TRBJ2-1 | TRBV6-1 | TGTGCCAGCAGTGTGGGACTAGCCCCAAATGAGCAGTTCTTC | CASSVGLAPNEQFF
NA | NA | TRBJ2-7 | TRBV10-3 | TGTGCCATCAGTGCGGTGACCTACGAGCAGTACTTC | CAISAVTYEQYF
TRBD2 | NA | TRBJ2-2 | TRBV10-2 | TGCGCCGGCTCCCGGGGGGCGAACACCGGGGAGCTGTTTTTT | CAGSRGANTGELFF
TRBD2 | NA | TRBJ2-3 | TRBV28 | TGTGCCAGCAGTTTAGGAGGGGCGGGGGGGACAGATACGCAGTATTTT | CASSLGGAGGTDTQYF
NA | NA | TRBJ1-1 | TRBV21-1 | TGTGCCAGCAGCAACCCTGGCAGGGTGAGAACTGAAGCTTTCTTT | CASSNPGRVRTEAFF
TRBD1 | NA | TRBJ1-2 | TRBV10-3 | TGTGCCATCACCACCCCCGAGGGGGCGAACTATGGCTACACCTTC | CAITTPEGANYGYTF
NA | NA | TRBJ2-7 | TRBV7-9 | TGTGCCAGCAGCATCGGGCAAAGCTACGAGCAGTACTTC | CASSIGQSYEQYF
NA | NA | TRBJ1-1 | TRBV6-5 | TGTGCCAGCATATCGGAGAACACTGAAGCTTTCTTT | CASISENTEAFF
NA | NA | TRBJ2-1 | TRBV27 | TGTGCCAGCAGTGCCCGGGCGGGCCCCCCCTACAATGAGCAGTTCTTC | CASSARAGPPYNEQFF
TRBD1 | NA | TRBJ1-2 | TRBV2 | TGTGCCAGCAGCCCTGGGGGACAGGGGCTCTATGGCTACACCTTC | CASSPGGQGLYGYTF
NA | NA | TRBJ1-5 | TRBV6-5 | TGTGCCAGCAGCCCAACGGGGGGTAGACCCCAGCATTTT | CASSPTGGRPQHF
NA | once | TRBJ2-7 | TRBV11-2 | TGTGCCAGCAGCCCTCAGGGGGCTAGCGGAACCTACGAGCAGTACTTC | CASSPQGASGTYEQYF
TRBD2 | NA | TRBJ2-3 | TRBV5-1 | TGCGCCAGCAGCTCTATTAGCGGGAGGGTATCGGATACGCAGTATTTT | CASSSISGRVSDTQYF
NA | NA | TRBJ2-2 | TRBV5-1 | TGCGCCAGCGGAGGGGACGGATCGAACACCGGGGAGCTGTTTTTT | CASGGDGSNTGELFF
NA | NA | TRBJ2-3 | TRBV9 | TGTGCCAGCAGCCCTCTAGCGTTCCAGAGCACAGATACGCAGTATTTT | CASSPLAFQSTDTQYF
TRBD1 | NA | TRBJ2-3 | TRBV27 | TGTGCCAGCAGGACAGGGGGCGCCGGCACAGATACGCAGTATTTT | CASRTGGAGTDTQYF
NA | NA | TRBJ2-2 | TRBV4-2 | TGTGCCAGCAGCCAGGGGGGCGTAGGGGGCAAAACCGGGGAGCTGTTTTTT | CASSQGGVGGKTGELFF
NA | NA | TRBJ2-3 | TRBV10-3 | TGTGCCATCAGTGCTAGTAACACAGATACGCAGTATTTT | CAISASNTDTQYF
NA | NA | TRBJ1-1 | TRBV11-1 | TGTGCCAGCAGCTCCGAGGTGGGGACTGAAGCTTTCTTT | CASSSEVGTEAFF
NA | NA | TRBJ1-2 | TRBV27 | TGTGCCAGCAGTTTATCGGGGAACTATGGCTACACCTTC | CASSLSGNYGYTF
NA | NA | TRBJ1-2 | TRBV2 | TGTGCCAGCAGAATAGGGGTGGACTATGGCTACACCTTC | CASRIGVDYGYTF
TRBD1 | NA | TRBJ1-5 | TRBV18 | TGTGCCAGCTCACCGCGTGCCTCCGGGACAGGGGGGGGGTATAGCAATCAGCCCCAGCATTTT | CASSPRASGTGGGYSNQPQHF
TRBD1 | NA | TRBJ1-5 | TRBV28 | TGTGCCAGCAGTTTACCGACAGGGTATAGCAATCAGCCCCAGCATTTT | CASSLPTGYSNQPQHF
TRBD2 | NA | TRBJ2-7 | TRBV6-6 | TGTGCCAGCAGTCCGCCAAACGGGAGGGGATACGAGCAGTACTTC | CASSPPNGRGYEQYF
NA | NA | TRBJ2-7 | TRBV7-9 | TGTGCCAGCAGCTTAGTTGGGCCTGCCAACGAGCAGTACTTC | CASSLVGPANEQYF
TRBD1 | NA | TRBJ1-2 | TRBV6-6 | TGTGCCAGCAGGCCTCGACAGGGGATCTATGGCTACACCTTC | CASRPRQGIYGYTF
TRBD2 | NA | TRBJ2-2 | TRBV27 | TGTGCCAGCACCACATACGGGGGGACCGGGGAGCTGTTTTTT | CASTTYGGTGELFF
TRBD2 | NA | TRBJ2-3 | TRBV19 | TGTGCCAGTAGTCCCCAGCGGGAGGAGGGCACAGATACGCAGTATTTT | CASSPQREEGTDTQYF
NA | NA | TRBJ1-1 | TRBV10-3 | TGTGCCATCGGGGACACCCGAGGCACTGAAGCTTTCTTT | CAIGDTRGTEAFF
NA | NA | TRBJ2-7 | TRBV19 | TGTGCCAGTAGGGGCAGGGATTACGAGCAGTACTTC | CASRGRDYEQYF
TRBD2 | NA | TRBJ2-3 | TRBV5-5 | TGTGCCAGCAGCTTACGGCTAGCGGGAGGGACTAGCACAGATACGCAGTATTTT | CASSLRLAGGTSTDTQYF
NA | NA | TRBJ2-5 | TRBV15 | TGTGCCACCAGCAGAGATCGTAACACCCAAGAGACCCAGTACTTC | CATSRDRNTQETQYF
NA | NA | TRBJ2-2 | TRBV9 | TGTGCCAGCAGCGTAGTCAGTCGGACAGCGAACACCGGGGAGCTGTTTTTT | CASSVVSRTANTGELFF
NA | NA | TRBJ1-1 | TRBV7-9 | TGTGCCAGCAGCCTGATGCGGGGGGGCGCAGGGAACACTGAAGCTTTCTTT | CASSLMRGGAGNTEAFF